The entry that follows covers one TCR beta chain sequence. Its specificity is not known. Trimming removed 6 bases from V and 4 bases from J; junction bases left unmatched: 7. The CDR3 consists of 14 residues. Per germline, CDR1 LNHDA and CDR2 SQIVND (reference sequence). The record originates from a study of regulatory T cells in long-lasting Graves disease. Study observations and caveats: Favored gene segments in persistent disease were TRBV28, TRBJ1-2 and TRBJ2-5.

Time point reported: newly diagnosed GD, antithyroid drugs for less than 3 months. PBMC RNA was the source of the TCR library. Construction of TCR beta libraries relied on iRepertoire HTBI primers and on Arm-PCR targeting CDR3 regions. Authors' data handling: Samples jointly harbored about 62 TRBV and about 14 TRBJ segments. MiXCR, applied by TCRdb to the multiplex PCR reads, yields one record per CDR3 protein. The V and J calls and clone size are TCRdb's, not the authors'. The sample carries a few hundred thousand distinct CDR3 sequences, about 19% recorded once. The material sequenced was peripheral blood mononuclear cells (PBMCs), taken at new diagnosis, from a patient treated with antithyroid drugs. This TCR came from a female donor with Graves disease. This chain uses TRBV19 with TRBJ1-2; 8 bases fit TRBD1. CDR3 DNA sequence: TGTGCCAGTAGCCGACAGGGGATTTCCTATGGCTACACCTTC. It is translated as CASSRQGISYGYTF.